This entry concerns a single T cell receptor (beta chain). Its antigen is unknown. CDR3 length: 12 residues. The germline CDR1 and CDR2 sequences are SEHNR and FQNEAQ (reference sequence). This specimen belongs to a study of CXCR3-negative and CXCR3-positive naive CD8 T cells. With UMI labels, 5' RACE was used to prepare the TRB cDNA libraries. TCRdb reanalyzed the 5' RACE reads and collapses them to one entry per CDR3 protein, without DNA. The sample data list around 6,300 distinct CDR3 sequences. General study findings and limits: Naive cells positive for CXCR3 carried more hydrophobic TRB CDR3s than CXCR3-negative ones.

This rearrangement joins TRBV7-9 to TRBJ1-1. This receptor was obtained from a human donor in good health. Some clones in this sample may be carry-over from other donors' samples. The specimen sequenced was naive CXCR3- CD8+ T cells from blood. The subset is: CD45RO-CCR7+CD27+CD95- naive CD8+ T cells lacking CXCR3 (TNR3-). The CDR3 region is CASSLEGFEAFF.